This T cell receptor (beta chain) was captured by sequencing in a study of tumor-infiltrating lymphocytes in oesophageal squamous cell carcinoma. TCRdb re-analysed the PCR reads in MiXCR, keeping a single row per CDR3 protein. The sample shows 15,000 to 20,000 distinct CDR3 sequences, about 50% of them seen only once. Per germline, CDR1 KGHSH and CDR2 LQKENI. The CDR3 covers 14 residues. Sequencing was done on a sample of esophageal tumor tissue. The origin of this receptor is a male donor with esophageal squamous cell carcinoma. This sequence joins TRBV18 and TRBJ2-5; 7 bases fit TRBD2. The end of the DNA is better explained by TRBJ2-7, so the J call may be wrong. The CDR3 nucleotides read TGTGCCAGCTCACCACCCGCGGGAGCTTACGAGCAGTACTTC. Protein product: CASSPPAGAYEQYF.